A selection of T cell receptor beta chains follows, all from one sample in a study of blood T cell repertoires in COVID-19. TCRdb's table, derived via immunoSEQ multiplex PCR, lists solely in-frame clones and lacks some. The sample holds a few hundred thousand clones, approximately 87% seen once. Sequences were obtained from PBMCs or T cells enriched from blood (not recorded which). These receptors all stem from a woman in her forties who had recovered from COVID-19. Both conserved end residues are part of each CDR3. The D gene is left open where the match is weak. Clone size is not always given. Where it is, it says once, few, many or a class for expanded clones.

clone_size: .; v_call: TRBV4-1; j_call: TRBJ2-2; d_call: .; cdr3_aa: CASSQRRGGETGELFF; cdr3_nt: TGCGCCAGCAGCCAACGAAGAGGGGGGGAAACCGGGGAGCTGTTTTTT
clone_size: .; v_call: TRBV29-1; j_call: TRBJ1-1; d_call: .; cdr3_aa: CSVEQYRVRTEAFF; cdr3_nt: TGCAGCGTTGAGCAATACAGGGTAAGAACTGAAGCTTTCTTT
clone_size: medium-sized; v_call: TRBV5-4; j_call: TRBJ2-5; d_call: TRBD1; cdr3_aa: CASSSSRGLGETQYF; cdr3_nt: TGTGCCAGCAGCTCAAGCAGGGGGCTAGGGGAGACCCAGTACTTC
clone_size: .; v_call: TRBV4-3; j_call: TRBJ1-4; d_call: .; cdr3_aa: CASSHALKRGHLINEKLFF; cdr3_nt: TGCGCCAGCAGCCACGCACTCAAAAGAGGGCACCTTATTAATGAAAAACTGTTTTTT
clone_size: .; v_call: TRBV27; j_call: TRBJ1-3; d_call: TRBD1; cdr3_aa: CASSSGTGGSGNTIYF; cdr3_nt: TGTGCCAGCAGTTCCGGGACAGGGGGCTCTGGAAACACCATATATTTT
clone_size: .; v_call: TRBV5-6; j_call: TRBJ1-2; d_call: .; cdr3_aa: CASSEIWGFYGYTF; cdr3_nt: TGTGCCAGCAGCGAAATCTGGGGCTTCTATGGCTACACCTTC
clone_size: few; v_call: TRBV19; j_call: TRBJ1-1; d_call: TRBD1; cdr3_aa: CASSPRDRGGTEAFF; cdr3_nt: TGTGCCAGTAGTCCCCGGGACAGGGGAGGAACTGAAGCTTTCTTT
clone_size: .; v_call: TRBV6-2/TRBV6-3; j_call: TRBJ1-2; d_call: .; cdr3_aa: CASSGQTLGYGYTF; cdr3_nt: TGTGCCAGCAGCGGACAGACGCTTGGCTATGGCTACACCTTC
clone_size: few; v_call: TRBV7-2; j_call: TRBJ1-5; d_call: .; cdr3_aa: CASSLVAGNGNQPQHF; cdr3_nt: TGTGCCAGCAGCTTAGTAGCGGGGAATGGGAATCAGCCCCAGCATTTT
clone_size: .; v_call: TRBV2; j_call: TRBJ2-7; d_call: TRBD1; cdr3_aa: CASSEGQLGINYEQYF; cdr3_nt: TGTGCCAGCAGTGAGGGACAGTTAGGCATAAACTACGAGCAGTACTTC
clone_size: .; v_call: TRBV18; j_call: TRBJ1-6; d_call: TRBD1; cdr3_aa: CASSPPTGGGSPLHF; cdr3_nt: TGTGCCAGCTCACCACCGACAGGGGGCGGTTCACCCCTCCACTTT
clone_size: .; v_call: TRBV6-4; j_call: TRBJ2-1; d_call: TRBD2; cdr3_aa: CASSQTVSGYNEQFF; cdr3_nt: TGTGCCAGCAGTCAGACGGTTAGCGGGTACAATGAGCAGTTCTTC
clone_size: .; v_call: TRBV5-1; j_call: TRBJ2-7; d_call: TRBD2; cdr3_aa: CASSLRGAGGPAYEQYF; cdr3_nt: TGCGCCAGCAGCTTGCGAGGCGCGGGAGGGCCAGCGTACGAGCAGTACTTC
clone_size: .; v_call: TRBV6-6; j_call: TRBJ1-2; d_call: .; cdr3_aa: CASSYFSEGYTF; cdr3_nt: TGTGCCAGCAGTTACTTTTCTGAGGGCTACACCTTC
clone_size: once; v_call: TRBV12-3/TRBV12-4; j_call: TRBJ2-7; d_call: .; cdr3_aa: CASSFSGGEQYF; cdr3_nt: TGTGCCAGCAGTTTCTCAGGGGGGGAGCAGTACTTC
clone_size: once; v_call: TRBV28; j_call: TRBJ2-1; d_call: .; cdr3_aa: CASRHRGGYNEQFF; cdr3_nt: TGTGCCAGCAGGCACAGGGGGGGCTACAATGAGCAGTTCTTC
clone_size: .; v_call: TRBV11-3; j_call: TRBJ1-1; d_call: TRBD1; cdr3_aa: CASSLEVGQAYEAFF; cdr3_nt: TGTGCCAGCAGCTTAGAGGTGGGACAGGCCTATGAAGCTTTCTTT
clone_size: .; v_call: TRBV5-1; j_call: TRBJ1-2; d_call: TRBD1; cdr3_aa: CASTGTGGNYGYTF; cdr3_nt: TGCGCCAGCACGGGGACAGGGGGCAACTATGGCTACACCTTC
clone_size: .; v_call: TRBV10-2; j_call: TRBJ1-5; d_call: TRBD1; cdr3_aa: CASSRGQGGSNQPQHF; cdr3_nt: TGCGCCAGCAGTCGAGGACAGGGGGGTAGCAATCAGCCCCAGCATTTT
clone_size: .; v_call: TRBV30; j_call: TRBJ2-5; d_call: TRBD2; cdr3_aa: CAWSPGLERTQYF; cdr3_nt: TGTGCCTGGAGTCCCGGACTAGAGAGGACCCAGTACTTC
clone_size: .; v_call: TRBV19; j_call: TRBJ1-3; d_call: .; cdr3_aa: CASSPEGAGNTIYF; cdr3_nt: TGTGCCAGTAGTCCAGAGGGGGCTGGAAACACCATATATTTT
clone_size: few; v_call: TRBV10-3; j_call: TRBJ1-1; d_call: .; cdr3_aa: CAISAATVNTEAFF; cdr3_nt: TGTGCCATCAGTGCCGCGACAGTCAACACTGAAGCTTTCTTT
clone_size: .; v_call: TRBV5-1; j_call: TRBJ1-2; d_call: TRBD1; cdr3_aa: CASSDRDRKSYGYTF; cdr3_nt: TGCGCCAGCAGCGACCGGGACAGAAAGTCCTATGGCTACACCTTC
clone_size: .; v_call: TRBV3-1/TRBV3-2; j_call: TRBJ1-3; d_call: .; cdr3_aa: CASSPDYSYSGNTIYF; cdr3_nt: TGTGCCAGCAGCCCAGACTACTCCTACTCTGGAAACACCATATATTTT
clone_size: .; v_call: TRBV10-3; j_call: TRBJ1-5; d_call: TRBD1; cdr3_aa: CAISDPGGQGQLQHF; cdr3_nt: TGTGCCATCAGTGACCCAGGGGGCCAAGGCCAGCTCCAGCATTTT
clone_size: .; v_call: TRBV5-4; j_call: TRBJ2-5; d_call: TRBD1; cdr3_aa: CASSGTVANQETQYF; cdr3_nt: TGTGCCAGCAGCGGGACAGTCGCAAACCAAGAGACCCAGTACTTC
clone_size: .; v_call: TRBV13; j_call: TRBJ2-7; d_call: .; cdr3_aa: CASSLFVSPGEQYF; cdr3_nt: TGTGCCAGCAGCTTATTTGTGTCTCCGGGCGAGCAGTACTTC
clone_size: once; v_call: TRBV12-3/TRBV12-4; j_call: TRBJ2-7; d_call: .; cdr3_aa: CASSLQGPYEQYF; cdr3_nt: TGTGCCAGCAGTTTACAGGGGCCTTACGAGCAGTACTTC
clone_size: .; v_call: TRBV7-8; j_call: TRBJ2-7; d_call: TRBD1; cdr3_aa: CASSPPGTGSYEQYF; cdr3_nt: TGTGCCAGCAGTCCCCCCGGGACAGGGTCCTACGAGCAGTACTTC
clone_size: .; v_call: TRBV19; j_call: TRBJ2-1; d_call: .; cdr3_aa: CASSRENSYNEQFF; cdr3_nt: TGTGCCAGTAGTCGGGAAAACTCCTACAATGAGCAGTTCTTC
clone_size: .; v_call: TRBV30; j_call: TRBJ2-7; d_call: .; cdr3_aa: CAWSRTDEQYF; cdr3_nt: TGTGCCTGGAGTCGGACTGACGAGCAGTACTTC
clone_size: .; v_call: TRBV11-2; j_call: TRBJ2-1; d_call: TRBD2; cdr3_aa: CASSDIILAGVGGDEQFF; cdr3_nt: TGTGCCAGCAGCGATATTATACTAGCGGGAGTGGGGGGTGATGAGCAGTTCTTC
clone_size: .; v_call: TRBV11-2; j_call: TRBJ1-3; d_call: .; cdr3_aa: CASSLWETFSGNTIYF; cdr3_nt: TGTGCCAGCAGCTTATGGGAGACCTTCTCTGGAAACACCATATATTTT
clone_size: .; v_call: TRBV5-1; j_call: TRBJ1-1; d_call: TRBD1; cdr3_aa: CASSRDSDNTEAFF; cdr3_nt: TGCGCCAGCAGTCGGGACAGCGATAACACTGAAGCTTTCTTT
clone_size: .; v_call: TRBV15; j_call: TRBJ2-7; d_call: .; cdr3_aa: CATSRAAGEQYF; cdr3_nt: TGTGCCACCAGCAGGGCCGCGGGGGAGCAGTACTTC
clone_size: .; v_call: TRBV18; j_call: TRBJ1-3; d_call: .; cdr3_aa: CASPSSSGNTIYF; cdr3_nt: TGTGCCAGCCCAAGTAGCTCTGGAAACACCATATATTTT
clone_size: once; v_call: TRBV28; j_call: TRBJ2-3; d_call: .; cdr3_aa: CASSFGGSDTQYF; cdr3_nt: TGTGCCAGCAGTTTCGGGGGTAGCGATACGCAGTATTTT
clone_size: .; v_call: TRBV5-6; j_call: TRBJ1-1; d_call: TRBD1; cdr3_aa: CASSPGTGNTEAFF; cdr3_nt: TGTGCCAGCAGTCCCGGGACAGGGAACACTGAAGCTTTCTTT
clone_size: .; v_call: TRBV24-1; j_call: TRBJ2-2; d_call: .; cdr3_aa: CATSDPQTNTGELFF; cdr3_nt: TGTGCCACCAGTGACCCACAGACGAACACCGGGGAGCTGTTTTTT
clone_size: .; v_call: TRBV27; j_call: TRBJ1-2; d_call: .; cdr3_aa: CASSLSGGLGGYTF; cdr3_nt: TGTGCCAGCAGTTTATCAGGCGGGCTGGGGGGCTACACCTTC
clone_size: .; v_call: TRBV6-4; j_call: TRBJ2-1; d_call: TRBD1; cdr3_aa: CASSDRGRTWDEQFF; cdr3_nt: TGTGCCAGCAGTGACAGGGGGCGGACTTGGGATGAGCAGTTCTTC
clone_size: .; v_call: TRBV27; j_call: TRBJ1-1; d_call: .; cdr3_aa: CASSFNPVGNTEAFF; cdr3_nt: TGTGCCAGCAGTTTCAACCCCGTCGGGAACACTGAAGCTTTCTTT
clone_size: once; v_call: TRBV13; j_call: TRBJ2-7; d_call: TRBD1; cdr3_aa: CASSHSTGTYEQYF; cdr3_nt: TGTGCCAGCAGCCACTCGACAGGGACCTACGAGCAGTACTTC
clone_size: few; v_call: TRBV5-4; j_call: TRBJ2-1; d_call: .; cdr3_aa: CASSLTLADNEQFF; cdr3_nt: TGTGCCAGCAGCTTAACCTTAGCGGACAATGAGCAGTTCTTC
clone_size: .; v_call: TRBV24-1; j_call: TRBJ2-1; d_call: TRBD2; cdr3_aa: CATSDLGEGQFF; cdr3_nt: TGTGCCACCAGTGATTTGGGGGAGGGTCAGTTCTTC
clone_size: .; v_call: TRBV6-2/TRBV6-3; j_call: TRBJ2-1; d_call: TRBD2; cdr3_aa: CASSYSAGGLWNEQFF; cdr3_nt: TGTGCCAGCAGTTACTCCGCGGGAGGACTTTGGAATGAGCAGTTCTTC
clone_size: .; v_call: TRBV27; j_call: TRBJ2-5; d_call: .; cdr3_aa: CASSFQYQETQYF; cdr3_nt: TGTGCCAGCAGTTTCCAATACCAAGAGACCCAGTACTTC
clone_size: .; v_call: TRBV15; j_call: TRBJ2-6; d_call: .; cdr3_aa: CATSRDRTASGANVLTF; cdr3_nt: TGTGCCACCAGCAGAGATCGGACAGCCTCTGGGGCCAACGTCCTGACTTTC